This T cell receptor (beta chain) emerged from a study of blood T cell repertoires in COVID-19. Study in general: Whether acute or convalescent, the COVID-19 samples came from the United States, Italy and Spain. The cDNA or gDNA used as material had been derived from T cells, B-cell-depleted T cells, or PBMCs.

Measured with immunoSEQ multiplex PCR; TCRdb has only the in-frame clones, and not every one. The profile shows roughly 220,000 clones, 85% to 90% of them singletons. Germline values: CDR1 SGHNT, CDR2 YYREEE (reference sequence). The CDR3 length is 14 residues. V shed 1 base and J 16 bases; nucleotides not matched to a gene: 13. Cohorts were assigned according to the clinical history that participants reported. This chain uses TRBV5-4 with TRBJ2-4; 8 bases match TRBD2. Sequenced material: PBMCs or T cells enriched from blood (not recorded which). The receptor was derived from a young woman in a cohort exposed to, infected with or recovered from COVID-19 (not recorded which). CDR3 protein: CASSLYALAGFYYF. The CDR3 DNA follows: TGTGCCAGCAGCTTGTATGCGCTAGCGGGCTTTTACTACTTC. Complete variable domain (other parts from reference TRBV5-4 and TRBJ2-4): ETGVTQSPTHLIKTRGQQVTLRCSSQSGHNTVSWYQQALGQGPQFIFQYYREEENGRGNFPPRFSGLQFPNYSSELNVNALELDDSALYLCASSLYALAGFYYFGAGTRLSVL.